This T cell receptor beta chain was retrieved from a study of blood T cell repertoires in COVID-19 (dated by TCRdb to 2019 to 2021). For the study in its entirety: The collaborator samples originated in the United States, Italy and Spain and spanned the acute and convalescent phases of COVID-19. Where available, HLA class I and class II types were obtained from metadata supplied by the sample provider rather than from assay-based typing. The repertoires were made available in a free public database intended to serve as a resource for research on the immune response to SARS-CoV-2. A de-identified subject ID, COVID-19 status, age in years and sex were almost always included in the sample metadata. Subjects who had been exposed to COVID-19, were actively infected with it, or had recovered from it provided the deeply sampled blood TCRbeta repertoires that made up the dataset. The material from the prospective study consisted of cDNA or gDNA derived from T cells, B-cell-depleted T cells, or PBMCs. Samples were obtained from the ongoing ImmuneRACE study (first 160 participants) and from 1,254 subjects provided by 6 global collaborators.

TCRbeta CDR3 regions were amplified from genomic DNA using the immunoSEQ Assay, a bias-controlled multiplex PCR. Under the source paper's analysis protocol: Nucleated cell counts per sample were estimated from amplification of reference gene primers within the assay. Sequence reads were collapsed and filtered to measure the absolute abundance of every unique TCRbeta CDR3 rearrangement. For each sample, productive Simpson clonality was calculated as the square root of Simpson's diversity index over productive rearrangements. TCRdb stores this immuneACCESS table with in-frame sequences only. Part of the clones is absent; in the studies checked, under half of the shortfall reflects unresolved V genes, and no reason is known for the rest. V and J calls plus clone size are reproduced from that table; the DNA served to infer D and trimming. For this sample the table gives hundreds of thousands of clones, of which around 85% were detected only once. Around 3.3% of the sample rests with the top ten.

Participants in the prospective study were aged roughly 18 to 90 years, lived in 20 to 25 United States geographic areas, and enrolled through a virtual design. Cohort assignment in the prospective study relied on participant-reported clinical history from a screening survey and a study questionnaire. In the prospective study, mobile phlebotomists collected whole blood, serum and a nasopharyngeal or oropharyngeal swab from each participant. Additional blood draws and questionnaires over an approximately 2-month period could optionally be provided by prospective study participants. Blood samples from the prospective study were shipped frozen or at room temperature prior to DNA extraction. The study at large found these results: The amount of clinical and demographic metadata varied by source and participant and was provided uncurated.

Points on this clone: This receptor's antigen is unknown. Base quality data are lacking; no much larger clone is found one base away.

Sequences were obtained from PBMCs or T cells enriched from blood (not recorded which). This receptor was obtained from a middle-aged woman with acute COVID-19.

CDR3 loop: CASKNRGGNTIYF. The DNA reads as follows: TGCGCCAGCAAGAACAGGGGGGGAAACACCATATATTTT. The chain is made from TRBV10-2 and TRBJ1-3, and 8 bases in between align with TRBD1. There are 13 amino acids in the CDR3, from cysteine to phenylalanine inclusive. Kept here is only the CDR3 DNA, which spans 39 bases and is read in frame from base 1. CDR1 and CDR2 were assigned from the germline V gene as WSHSY and SAAADI. Unmatched junction bases come to 3, with V trimmed by 7 bases and J by 4 bases.